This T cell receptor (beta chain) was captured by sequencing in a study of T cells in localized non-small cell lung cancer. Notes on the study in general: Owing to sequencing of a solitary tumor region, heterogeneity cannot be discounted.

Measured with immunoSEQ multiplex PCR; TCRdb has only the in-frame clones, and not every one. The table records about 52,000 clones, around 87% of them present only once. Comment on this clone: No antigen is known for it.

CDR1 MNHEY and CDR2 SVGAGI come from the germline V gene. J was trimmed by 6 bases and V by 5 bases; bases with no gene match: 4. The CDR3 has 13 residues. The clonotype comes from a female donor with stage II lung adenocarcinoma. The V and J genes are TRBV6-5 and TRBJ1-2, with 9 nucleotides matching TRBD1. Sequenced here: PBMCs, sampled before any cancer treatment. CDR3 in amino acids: CASSRGQGNGYTF. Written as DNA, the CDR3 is TGTGCCAGCAGTAGGGGACAGGGTAATGGCTACACCTTC.